The 29 T cell receptor beta chains below all came from one sample that was sequenced in a study of blood T cell repertoires in COVID-19. Assay: immunoSEQ multiplex PCR; the TCRdb copy retains only in-frame clones and omits some. This repertoire shows tens of thousands of clones, 75% to 90% found once; its top ten account for around 14%. The sample taken for sequencing was peripheral blood. These receptors came from a human donor in a cohort sampled during active COVID-19. The donor label of this sample is uncertain.

The V and J genes are TRBV21-1 and TRBJ2-1; TRBD1 is taken as the D call from the table, unchecked against the DNA. TRBV21-1 is a listed pseudogene. This CDR3 is 15 amino acids long. Written as DNA, the CDR3 is TGTGCCACGAAACCGAACGGGACAGGGAGTAGTGAGCAGTTCTTC. This translates into CATKPNGTGSSEQFF.

This chain links TRBV6-5 with TRBJ2-7; 13 positions agree with TRBD2. V trimming: 6 bases; J trimming: 0 bases; junction bases outside the gene matches: 2. Germline V gene lookup returns CDR1 MNHEY and CDR2 SVGAGI. The CDR3 extends over 15 amino acids. As DNA, the CDR3 is TGTGCCAGCAGCTGGACTAGCGGGGGCTCCTACGAGCAGTACTTC. This codes for CASSWTSGGSYEQYF.

The V gene is TRBV11-2, the J gene TRBJ1-1; D not certain. The CDR3 runs to 12 residues. Germline V lookup: CDR1 SGHAT, CDR2 FQNNGV. The V gene lost 3 bases and the J gene lost 6 bases, with 8 bases spanning the gap. As DNA, the CDR3 is TGTGCCAGCAGCTTTCCAGGCCCTGAAGCTTTCTTT. Amino acids: CASSFPGPEAFF.

The genes are TRBV18 and TRBJ1-1; D call uncertain. Trimming took 5 bases from V and 5 from J, leaving 9 bases between them. Germline lookup yields CDR1 KGHSH and CDR2 LQKENI. This CDR3 comprises 12 residues. The CDR3 reads CASSKVGTEAFF. Written as DNA, the CDR3 is TGTGCCAGCTCAAAAGTCGGGACTGAAGCTTTCTTT.

The chain links TRBV4-2 to TRBJ1-2; D unclear. This CDR3 is built from 16 residues. CDR1 is LGHNA and CDR2 is YNFKEQ in the germline V gene. V lost 1 base and J 4 bases, leaving 16 bases between the germline ends. CDR3 amino acids: CASSQGLDPLPYGYTF. CDR3 DNA: TGTGCCAGCAGCCAAGGACTTGATCCACTACCCTATGGCTACACCTTC.

The chain combines TRBV27 with TRBJ1-5, with TRBD1 as a possible D gene (5 bases). Trimming left V 4 bases short and J 0 bases short, with 7 bases between. The CDR3 has 14 amino acids. CDR1 is MNHEY and CDR2 is SMNVEV in the germline V gene (reference sequence). The CDR3 coding sequence is TGTGCCAGCAGTTCCAGGGATAGCAATCAGCCCCAGCATTTT. It codes for CASSSRDSNQPQHF.

The chain couples TRBV6-5 to TRBJ1-3; the D is unclear. The germline gives CDR1 MNHEY, CDR2 SVGAGI. The CDR3 has 14 amino acids. Trimming stripped 8 bases from V and 0 bases from J, with 11 bases between. The DNA for the CDR3 is TGTGCCAGCGCCCAGGAAAGCTCTGGAAACACCATATATTTT. Its translation: CASAQESSGNTIYF.

The gene calls are TRBV28 and TRBJ2-7; D is uncertain. The CDR3 covers 13 residues. V lost 2 bases to trimming and J lost 6 bases, with 11 bases between them. CDR1 and CDR2 from the germline V gene are MDHEN and SYDVKM. CDR3 sequence (DNA): TGTGCCAGCAGTTTAAGTAACAGACCCGAGCAGTACTTC. Translation gives CASSLSNRPEQYF.

This chain uses TRBV5-8 with TRBJ2-7; a weak D match, TRBD2 (5 bases). CDR3 size: 14 residues. CDR1 SGHTS and CDR2 YDEGEE come from the germline V gene. V was trimmed by 1 base and J by 0 bases, leaving 8 bases between them. The CDR3 DNA is TGTGCCAGCAGCTTGATGGGGAGCTCCTACGAGCAGTACTTC. Its protein is CASSLMGSSYEQYF.

CDR3 nucleotide sequence: TGTGCCAGCAGCTTAAGTGGGGGGTCCTACGAGCAGTACTTC. Its translation is CASSLSGGSYEQYF. This chain connects TRBV7-3 to TRBJ2-7; a possible D gene is TRBD2 (6 bases). The germline V gene has CDR1 SGHTA and CDR2 FQGTGA. There are 14 residues in the CDR3. Deletions cut 1 base from V and 1 base from J, with 8 bases between.

The rearrangement joins TRBV5-4 to TRBJ2-3, with 12 nucleotides matching TRBD2. The V gene's germline CDR1 is SGHNT and CDR2 YYREEE (reference sequence). V lost 0 bases to trimming and J lost 5 bases; unmatched junction nucleotides: 10. The CDR3 length is 18 residues. The CDR3 reads CASSLAATSGGREDTQYF. CDR3 DNA sequence: TGTGCCAGCAGCTTGGCCGCGACTAGCGGGGGTCGTGAAGATACGCAGTATTTT.

The rearrangement joins TRBV9 to TRBJ2-6; 8 bases map to TRBD1. This CDR3 comprises 18 residues. Germline V gene data show CDR1 as SGDLS and CDR2 as YYNGEE. The ends lost 3 bases at V and 1 base at J; junction bases unmatched: 9. The CDR3 loop is CASSARTGSRSGANVLTF. In nucleotides, the CDR3 is TGTGCCAGCAGCGCCCGGACAGGGTCTCGGTCTGGGGCCAACGTCCTGACTTTC.

This chain uses TRBV7-2 with TRBJ1-1; TRBD1 matches at 7 bases. This CDR3 has 14 amino acids. V lost 1 base to trimming and J lost 3 bases; unmatched junction nucleotides: 2. From germline, CDR1 is SGHTA and CDR2 FQGNSA. In DNA form, the CDR3 reads TGTGCCAGCAGCTTAGAAGGGGGCTACACTGAAGCTTTCTTT. Translation gives CASSLEGGYTEAFF.

The gene calls are TRBV2 and TRBJ2-1; a possible D gene is TRBD1 (6 bases). This CDR3 is 13 amino acids long. The germline V gene encodes CDR1 SNHLY and CDR2 FYNNEI. Trimming cost V 8 bases and J 2 bases, with 10 bases left between them. Written as DNA, the CDR3 is TGTGCCAGCTGCCGACAGGCCTACAATGAGCAGTTCTTC. This encodes CASCRQAYNEQFF.

The genes are TRBV4-2 and TRBJ2-5, with unresolved D. Trimming took off 0 bases at V and 1 base at J, with 9 bases between the two ends. The CDR3 covers 15 residues. Germline values: CDR1 LGHNA, CDR2 YNFKEQ. CDR3 sequence (DNA): TGTGCCAGCAGCCAAGATGGGCTTATCCAAGAGACCCAGTACTTC. Translated: CASSQDGLIQETQYF.

DNA of the CDR3: TGCAGCGTTGCTAGCAGTGCTGGAAACACCATATATTTT. It translates to CSVASSAGNTIYF. The rearrangement links TRBV29-1 to TRBJ1-3, with no clear D. Germline V gene sequence: CDR1 SQVTM, CDR2 ANQGSEA. Trimming pared 4 bases from V and 2 bases from J, leaving 9 bases between. The CDR3 totals 13 residues.

This clone has just one count. CDR3 region: CASSLGYGGVVETQYF. In DNA form, the CDR3 reads TGTGCCAGCAGCTTAGGTTACGGGGGGGTTGTCGAGACCCAGTACTTC. The chain uses TRBV13 and TRBJ2-5; 8 nucleotides agree with TRBD2. This CDR3 comprises 16 residues. The germline gives CDR1 PRHDT, CDR2 FYEKMQ (reference sequence). V trimming: 0 bases; J trimming: 5 bases; junction bases outside the gene matches: 8. The full variable domain, in which reference TRBV13 and TRBJ2-5 provide the parts outside the CDR3, is AAGVIQSPRHLIKEKRETATLKCYPIPRHDTVYWYQQGPGQDPQFLISFYEKMQSDKGSIPDRFSAQQFSDYHSELNMSSLELGDSALYFCASSLGYGGVVETQYFGPGTRLLVL.

V and J are TRBV12-3 or TRBV12-4 and TRBJ1-1, with D possibly matching TRBD1 (6 bases). The CDR3 is made up of 13 amino acids. Trimming took 7 bases from V and 1 from J, leaving 10 bases between them. The CDR3 coding sequence is TGTGCCAGCACCAAGGACAGGAACACTGAAGCTTTCTTT. Translation gives CASTKDRNTEAFF.

V and J are TRBV29-1 and TRBJ2-7, with D possibly TRBD1 on 5 matching bases. Per the germline V gene, CDR1 is SQVTM and CDR2 is ANQGSEA. Trimming pared 5 bases from V and 0 bases from J, leaving 17 bases between. The CDR3 length is 15 residues. CDR3 DNA sequence: TGCAGCGTTTTTAACCCGACAGAGAGCTCCTACGAGCAGTACTTC. Translating it yields CSVFNPTESSYEQYF.

CDR3 protein: CASSLEGYEQYF. The DNA of the CDR3 is TGCGCCAGCAGCTTGGAGGGGTACGAGCAGTACTTC. The V and J genes are TRBV5-1 and TRBJ2-7, with D perhaps matching TRBD1 (5 bases). Germline assignment: CDR1 SGHRS and CDR2 YFSETQ. The CDR3 sequence is 12 residues long. V lost 0 bases and J 4 bases, leaving 5 bases between the germline ends.

The CDR3 DNA is TGTGCCAGCCGCGGGTACAATGAGCAGTTCTTC. This encodes CASRGYNEQFF. This rearrangement joins TRBV12-3 or TRBV12-4 to TRBJ2-1, with a tentative D call TRBD2 (5 bases). V gave up 8 bases and J gave up 4 bases, with 6 bases separating them. The CDR3 is made up of 11 amino acids.

This rearrangement joins TRBV10-3 to TRBJ1-5; D unclear. This CDR3 spans 17 amino acids. Trimming shortened V by 2 bases and J by 0 bases, and 14 bases separated the two germline ends. CDR1 is ENHRY, CDR2 SYGVKD, per germline. The CDR3 region has the DNA TGTGCCATCAGTGAGGTGCTCAAACAGTATAGCAATCAGCCCCAGCATTTT. Translating it yields CAISEVLKQYSNQPQHF.

This rearrangement joins TRBV30 to TRBJ2-5; 10 nucleotides match TRBD2. V lost 4 bases, J lost 4 bases, and 9 bases stayed unmatched. CDR1 and CDR2 from the germline V gene are GTSNPN and SVGIG (reference sequence). The CDR3 length is 15 residues. The CDR3 loop reads CAWKMGASGGETQYF. CDR3 coding DNA: TGTGCCTGGAAAATGGGGGCTAGCGGGGGAGAGACCCAGTACTTC.

The rearrangement uses TRBV5-4 and TRBJ1-6; TRBD1 matches 8 bases. Germline assignment: CDR1 SGHNT and CDR2 YYREEE (reference sequence). V shed 2 bases and J 0 bases; nucleotides not matched to a gene: 10. The CDR3 covers 19 residues. For the CDR3, the DNA is TGTGCCAGCAGCTTCGGACAGGGCGGATTGTCCTCCTATAATTCACCCCTCCACTTT. Residues: CASSFGQGGLSSYNSPLHF.

CDR3 in DNA: TGTGCCAGTAGTATAGATATGACAGGAACCTACAATGAGCAGTTCTTC. Its protein product is CASSIDMTGTYNEQFF. This chain connects TRBV19 to TRBJ2-1, with D possibly TRBD1 on 6 matching bases. This CDR3 has 16 residues. Germline loops: CDR1 LNHDA, CDR2 SQIVND (reference sequence). Trimming pared 0 bases from V and 2 bases from J, leaving 11 bases between.

V gene TRBV28 combines with J gene TRBJ2-7; TRBD1 aligns across 11 bases. The germline V gene encodes CDR1 MDHEN and CDR2 SYDVKM. V trimming: 5 bases; J trimming: 7 bases; junction bases outside the gene matches: 10. The CDR3 contains 15 residues. CDR3 residues: CASSPPGQGAGEQYF. Written as DNA, the CDR3 is TGTGCCAGCAGTCCCCCCGGACAGGGGGCGGGGGAGCAGTACTTC. The whole variable domain, remainder taken from reference TRBV28 and TRBJ2-7, is DVKVTQSSRYLVKRTGEKVFLECVQDMDHENMFWYRQDPGLGLRLIYFSYDVKMKEKGDIPEGYSVSREKKERFSLILESASTNQTSMYLCASSPPGQGAGEQYFGPGTRLTVT.

This clone was counted between two and nine times. The rearrangement links TRBV5-1 to TRBJ2-1; 10 bases are shared with TRBD2. This CDR3 is 17 amino acids long. V gave up 3 bases and J gave up 4 bases; unmatched junction bases: 10. Germline V gives CDR1 SGHRS, CDR2 YFSETQ. The chain's CDR3 is CASSWGLAGAFYNEQFF. CDR3 nucleotide sequence: TGCGCCAGCAGCTGGGGGCTAGCGGGGGCCTTTTACAATGAGCAGTTCTTC.

In the case of this clone: Compared with germline, one end of the junction differs, possibly owing to a read error. The chain uses TRBV5-8 and TRBJ2-2; the match to TRBD1 covers 9 bases. Looked up from germline, CDR1 is SGHTS and CDR2 is YDEGEE. There are 16 residues in the CDR3. This chain's CDR3 is CASSVTGTGNSGELFF. CDR3 in DNA: TGTGCCAGCAGCGTCACCGGGACAGGGAACTCCGGGGAGCTGTTTTTT.

This clone was detected a few times. This chain uses TRBV27 with TRBJ2-1, with D possibly being TRBD2 (5 bases). V shed 5 bases and J shed 1 base, with 6 bases lying between them. The CDR3 totals 13 residues. Looked up from germline, CDR1 is MNHEY and CDR2 is SMNVEV (reference sequence). The CDR3 sequence is CASSTGSYNEQFF. The CDR3 DNA follows: TGTGCCAGCAGTACGGGGTCCTACAATGAGCAGTTCTTC.